The clone carrying this T cell receptor beta chain was counted once. Its antigen is unidentified. This entry belongs to a study of blood T cells in healthy people across ages. Study findings and constraints: From one million sequenced T cells, diversity estimates were lower bounds.

The CDR3 has 15 residues. The germline V gene has CDR1 MGHRA and CDR2 YSYEKL. The authors ran a second PCR of about 6 to 11 cycles using a sample-barcoded 5' primer and a J-beta primer mix. Every cDNA molecule carried a tag from a template-switch adaptor bearing 12 random nucleotides. A minimum of 2.5 million CDR3-containing paired-end reads was obtained for each sample. TCRdb fed the 5' RACE reads into MiXCR, producing one record per CDR3 protein. Here the sample spans 1,100,000 or so distinct CDR3 sequences, 35% to 55% being singletons. The rearrangement uses TRBV4-1 and TRBJ2-7; TRBD1 matches at 7 bases. The J call may be in error: the DNA end matches TRBJ2-5 better. The specimen sequenced was blood. This clonotype was obtained from a woman in her fifties or sixties in good health. CDR3 protein: CASSQDDRVGETQYF. CDR3 DNA sequence: TGCGCCAGCAGCCAAGACGACAGGGTAGGAGAGACCCAGTACTTC.